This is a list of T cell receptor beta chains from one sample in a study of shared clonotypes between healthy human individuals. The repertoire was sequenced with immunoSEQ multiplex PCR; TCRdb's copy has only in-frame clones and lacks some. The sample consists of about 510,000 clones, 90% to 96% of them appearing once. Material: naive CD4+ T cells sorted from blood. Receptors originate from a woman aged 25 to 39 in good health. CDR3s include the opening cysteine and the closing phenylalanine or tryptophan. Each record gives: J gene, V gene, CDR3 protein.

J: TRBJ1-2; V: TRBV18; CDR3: CASSPGTGDRYTF
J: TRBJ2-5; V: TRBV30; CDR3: CACQGAETQYF
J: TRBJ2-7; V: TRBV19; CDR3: CASSIAGTSGSSYEQYF
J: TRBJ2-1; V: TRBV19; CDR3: CASSMSSGSWGNEQFF
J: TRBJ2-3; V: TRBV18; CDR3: CASSLYGQGATDTQYF
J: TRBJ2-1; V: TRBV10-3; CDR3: CAISESGAGVSYNEQFF
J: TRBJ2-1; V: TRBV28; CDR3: CASMREDYNEQFF
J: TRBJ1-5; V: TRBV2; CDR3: CASSEASRNQPQHF
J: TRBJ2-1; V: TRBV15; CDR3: CATSVRLAGVRYNEQFF
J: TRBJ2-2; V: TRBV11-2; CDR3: CASSWTRGSGELFF
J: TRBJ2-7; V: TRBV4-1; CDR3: CASSQAGGLDRNTYEQYF
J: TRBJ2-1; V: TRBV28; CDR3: CASSLGLGNNEQFF
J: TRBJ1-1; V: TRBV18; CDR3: CASSPLGREAFF
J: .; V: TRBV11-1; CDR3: CASSLGASGIYEQYF
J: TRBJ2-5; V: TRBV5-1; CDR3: CASSLALPGETQYF
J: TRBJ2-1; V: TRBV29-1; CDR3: CSVEGLPEGGNEQFF
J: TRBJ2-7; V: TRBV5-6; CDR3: CASSLGPGLASYEQYF
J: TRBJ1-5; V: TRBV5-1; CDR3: CASSPTGAAGQPQHF
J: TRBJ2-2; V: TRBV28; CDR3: CASSPPRLAGTNTGELFF
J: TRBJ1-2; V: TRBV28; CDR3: CASSLERNYGYTF
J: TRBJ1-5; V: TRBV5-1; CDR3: CASSWGQGSNQPQHF
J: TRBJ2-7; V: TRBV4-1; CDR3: CASSQPTRDRGREQYF
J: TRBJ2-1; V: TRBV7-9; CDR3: CASSLASATGGLYNEQFF
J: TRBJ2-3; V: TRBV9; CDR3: CASSVGERVSTDTQYF
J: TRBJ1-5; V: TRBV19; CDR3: CASSIKGLGSQPQHF
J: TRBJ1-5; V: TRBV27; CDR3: CASSLVGTSNQPQHF
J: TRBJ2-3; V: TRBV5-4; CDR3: CASSPSGTSLRYF
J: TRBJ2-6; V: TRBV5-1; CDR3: CASSPEISGANVLTF
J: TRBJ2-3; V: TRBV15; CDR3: CATSTGTGGGYTDTQYF
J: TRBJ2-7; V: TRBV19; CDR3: CASSRGTKHYSYEQYF
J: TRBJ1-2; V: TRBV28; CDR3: CASGRPNYGYTF
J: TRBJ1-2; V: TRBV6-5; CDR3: CASRTVGTGGYGYTF
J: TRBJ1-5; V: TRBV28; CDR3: CASSPTGISNQPQHF
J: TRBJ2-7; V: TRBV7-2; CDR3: CASSLGGGSSYEQYF
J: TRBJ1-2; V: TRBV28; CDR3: CASPSRGGDYGYTF
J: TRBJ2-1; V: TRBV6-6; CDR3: CASSLRGKQFF
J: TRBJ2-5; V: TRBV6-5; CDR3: CASGRVAAGETQYF
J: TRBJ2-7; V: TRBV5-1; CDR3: CASSSSFPYEQYF
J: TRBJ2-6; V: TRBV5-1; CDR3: CASSPLSRVSGANVLTF
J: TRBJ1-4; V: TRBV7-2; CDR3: CASSPGTGGNWLFF
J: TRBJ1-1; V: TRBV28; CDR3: CASSFGGRGGNTEAFF
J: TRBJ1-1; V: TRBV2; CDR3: CATTVSSGNTEAFF
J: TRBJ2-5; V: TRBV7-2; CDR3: CASSRSFGETQYF